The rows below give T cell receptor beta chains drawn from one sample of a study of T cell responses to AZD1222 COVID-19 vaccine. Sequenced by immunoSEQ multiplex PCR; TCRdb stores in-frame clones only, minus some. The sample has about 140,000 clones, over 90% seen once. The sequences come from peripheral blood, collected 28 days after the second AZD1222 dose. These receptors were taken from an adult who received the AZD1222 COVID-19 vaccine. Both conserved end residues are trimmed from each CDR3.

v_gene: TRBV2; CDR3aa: ASFRSGSTYEQY
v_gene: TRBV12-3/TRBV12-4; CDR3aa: ASALQGVAGYT
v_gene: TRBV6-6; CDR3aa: ASTEPPPDTQY
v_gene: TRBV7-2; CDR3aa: ASSFPQSTGSYEQY
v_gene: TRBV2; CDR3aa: ASNVQGFETQY
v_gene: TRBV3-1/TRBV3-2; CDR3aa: ASSQRGYGYT
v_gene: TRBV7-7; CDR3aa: AIMGLVGAMTEAF
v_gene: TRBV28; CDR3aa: ASTERGTEQETQY
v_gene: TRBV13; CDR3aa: ASSPQGGVQY
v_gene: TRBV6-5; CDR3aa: ASSYERGHSGNTIY
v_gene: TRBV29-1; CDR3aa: SVDVSKQETQY
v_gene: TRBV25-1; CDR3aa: ASSEYGQGVYGYT
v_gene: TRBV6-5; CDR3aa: ASRPLQVVYGYT
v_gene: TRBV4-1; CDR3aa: ASSQDLARDNMNTEAF
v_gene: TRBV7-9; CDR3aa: ASSLTGSGGEKLF
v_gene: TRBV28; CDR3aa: ASERPGPGDTEAF
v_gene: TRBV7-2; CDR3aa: ASSSVPETDTQY
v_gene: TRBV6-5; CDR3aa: ASSPDRVQPQH
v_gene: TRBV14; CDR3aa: ASSQHAYPAYGYT
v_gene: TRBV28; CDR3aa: ATRPQGASGNTIY
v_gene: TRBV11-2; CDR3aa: ASSSGQGRTLYQETQY
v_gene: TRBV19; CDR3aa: ASSIGGMRREQY
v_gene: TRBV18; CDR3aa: ASSPRLAGGSDEQY
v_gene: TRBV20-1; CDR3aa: SATTAYGYT
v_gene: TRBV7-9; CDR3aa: ASSFTGENEQY
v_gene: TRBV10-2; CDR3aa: ASSDPLAGSTDTQY
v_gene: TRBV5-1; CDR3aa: ASSSDGGTGEKLF
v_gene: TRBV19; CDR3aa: ASSIVASGNQDTQY
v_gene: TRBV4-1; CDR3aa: ASSQDRRQMNTEAF
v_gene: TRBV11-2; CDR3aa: ASSSLRVKRGSYEQY
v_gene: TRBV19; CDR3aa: ASSSPYMAGASNQPQH
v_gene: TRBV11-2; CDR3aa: ASSPRLAGSTDTQY
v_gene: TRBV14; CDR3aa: ASSQAARTGELF
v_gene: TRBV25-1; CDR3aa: ASSEGTYGYA
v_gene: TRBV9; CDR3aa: ASSVDLSSYNSPLH
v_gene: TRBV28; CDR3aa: ASSQNGGETQY
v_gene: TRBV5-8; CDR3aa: ASGPGGLGNTIY
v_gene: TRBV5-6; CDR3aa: ASSLGWGANQPQH
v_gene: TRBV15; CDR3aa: ATSRDGTSGNTIY
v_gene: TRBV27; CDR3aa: ASSSSLGGVGETQY
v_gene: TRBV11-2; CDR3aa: ASSLGPRGLSSYNEQF
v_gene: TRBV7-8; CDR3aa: ASSLAGRIGEKLF
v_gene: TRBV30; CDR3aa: AWSRQTYEQY
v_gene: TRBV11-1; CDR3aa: ASSLDSGRQSDTQY